The clone carrying this TCR beta chain was seen many times. Each TCR cDNA molecule carried a unique molecular identifier. TCRdb re-called the 5' RACE reads with MiXCR, one entry per CDR3 protein. The top ten clones hold almost 7% of a sample with nearly 80,000 distinct CDR3 sequences, around 7.8% of them seen once. Sample time point: sample taken at primary tumor resection. This CDR3 has 13 residues. CDR1 and CDR2 from the germline V gene are MDHEN and SYDVKM. Trimming removed 6 bases at V and 3 bases at J, with 12 bases between. These data originate in a study of spatial heterogeneity in lung cancer. V is TRBV28 and J is TRBJ2-7; D is unresolved. The receptor was isolated from a male donor with early-stage non-small cell lung cancer. Sample: PBMCs, taken at surgery. CDR3 DNA: TGTGCCAGCAGCCCCCCCACCCTCTACGAGCAGTACTTC. Translating it yields CASSPPTLYEQYF.